The rows below give T cell receptor beta chains drawn from one sample of a study of T cells after yellow fever vaccination. TCRdb ran MiXCR on the 5' RACE reads and lists one entry per CDR3 protein. The table shows around 100,000 distinct CDR3 sequences, with roughly 8.9% occurring only once. The sequenced sample was CD8+ T cells sorted from PBMCs, obtained 45 days after the yellow fever booster vaccination. The receptor source for this set is a man younger than 45 who received the YFV17D yellow fever vaccine. The CDR3 runs from the conserved cysteine through the conserved F or W. Each record gives: V gene, J gene, D gene, clone size, CDR3 DNA, CDR3 protein. The D gene is left open where the match is weak. The size field is filled for only some rows; it gives once, few, many or a size class.

v_call: TRBV4-2
j_call: TRBJ2-7
d_call: .
clone_size: many
cdr3_nt: TGTGCCAGCAGCCAAGATGGGGACGGGATCTACGAGCAGTACTTC
cdr3_aa: CASSQDGDGIYEQYF

v_call: TRBV20-1
j_call: TRBJ2-7
d_call: TRBD1
clone_size: many
cdr3_nt: TGCAGTTCCGGGACAGGGGAGAGCGAGCAGTACTTC
cdr3_aa: CSSGTGESEQYF

v_call: TRBV5-8
j_call: TRBJ2-7
d_call: .
clone_size: many
cdr3_nt: TGTGCCAGCAGCCAGGGGGCTAGCGGGCCGTACGAGCAGTACTTC
cdr3_aa: CASSQGASGPYEQYF

v_call: TRBV7-9
j_call: TRBJ2-2
d_call: .
clone_size: many
cdr3_nt: TGTGCCAGCAGTGGGTCACTCACCGGGGAGCTGTTTTTT
cdr3_aa: CASSGSLTGELFF

v_call: TRBV4-1
j_call: TRBJ1-1
d_call: .
clone_size: many
cdr3_nt: TGCGCCAGCAGCCAAGGGTATGAGGGGATGAACACTGAAGCTTTCTTT
cdr3_aa: CASSQGYEGMNTEAFF

v_call: TRBV7-6
j_call: TRBJ2-5
d_call: .
clone_size: many
cdr3_nt: TGTGCCAGCAGCCCCGGGAGTCAGGAGACCCAGTACTTC
cdr3_aa: CASSPGSQETQYF

v_call: TRBV4-3
j_call: TRBJ2-7
d_call: .
clone_size: many
cdr3_nt: TGCGCCAGCAGCCAAGACCTACCCTACGAGCAGTACTTC
cdr3_aa: CASSQDLPYEQYF

v_call: TRBV18
j_call: TRBJ2-4
d_call: TRBD1
clone_size: many
cdr3_nt: TGTGCCAGCTCACCCGGGACAGGGGGCCGTCAAAACATTCAGTACTTC
cdr3_aa: CASSPGTGGRQNIQYF

v_call: TRBV28
j_call: TRBJ2-5
d_call: .
clone_size: many
cdr3_nt: TGTGCCAGCAGTCCCTCCGTAGGGGGGCTGGAGACCCAGTACTTC
cdr3_aa: CASSPSVGGLETQYF

v_call: TRBV27
j_call: TRBJ2-3
d_call: .
clone_size: many
cdr3_nt: TGTGCCAGCTCCCAGAGGGGGAATACGCAGTATTTT
cdr3_aa: CASSQRGNTQYF

v_call: TRBV23-1
j_call: TRBJ2-1
d_call: .
clone_size: .
cdr3_nt: TGCGCCAGCAGTCATCCCCCCCGCGGCTACTACAATGAGCAGTTCTTC
cdr3_aa: CASSHPPRGYYNEQFF

v_call: TRBV15
j_call: TRBJ2-7
d_call: .
clone_size: few
cdr3_nt: TGTGCCACCTCCCCTGAGCGGACAGTTCTTTACGAGCAGTACTTC
cdr3_aa: CATSPERTVLYEQYF

v_call: TRBV15
j_call: TRBJ1-5
d_call: .
clone_size: .
cdr3_nt: TGTGCCACCAGCAGAGACGCCGGAGCCTGCGGCAATCAGCCCCAGCATTTT
cdr3_aa: CATSRDAGACGNQPQHF

v_call: TRBV20-1
j_call: TRBJ2-7
d_call: .
clone_size: .
cdr3_nt: TGCAGTGCTAGAGGCCTAAGTCATAGCGAGCCCTACGAGCAGTACTTC
cdr3_aa: CSARGLSHSEPYEQYF

v_call: TRBV25-1
j_call: TRBJ2-3
d_call: TRBD1
clone_size: many
cdr3_nt: TGTGCCAGCAGTGGGGATGGGGCAGACAGGGGTAAGGATACGCAGTATTTT
cdr3_aa: CASSGDGADRGKDTQYF

v_call: TRBV7-2
j_call: TRBJ2-5
d_call: .
clone_size: few
cdr3_nt: TGTGCCAGCAGCTTAGACGGACTAGGGGGGGAGACCCAGTACTTC
cdr3_aa: CASSLDGLGGETQYF

v_call: TRBV5-6
j_call: TRBJ2-1
d_call: .
clone_size: many
cdr3_nt: TGTGCCAGCAGCTCCACTAGCAATGAGCAGTTCTTC
cdr3_aa: CASSSTSNEQFF

v_call: TRBV2
j_call: TRBJ1-3
d_call: .
clone_size: .
cdr3_nt: TGTGCCAGCAGTGAAGCGGACGCGTCGGCTGGAAACACCATATATTTT
cdr3_aa: CASSEADASAGNTIYF

v_call: TRBV27
j_call: TRBJ1-2
d_call: .
clone_size: many
cdr3_nt: TGTGCCAGCAGTTCGGATCCAACGGGACACCCAGGCTACACCTTC
cdr3_aa: CASSSDPTGHPGYTF

v_call: TRBV4-3
j_call: TRBJ2-1
d_call: .
clone_size: .
cdr3_nt: TGCGCCAGCAGCCAAGATTCCAGGGAAGGGGGGAGCAATGAGCAGTTCTTC
cdr3_aa: CASSQDSREGGSNEQFF

v_call: TRBV27
j_call: TRBJ2-1
d_call: .
clone_size: many
cdr3_nt: TGTGCCAGCAGTTTATCGGAGGGTGGCAATGAGCAGTTCTTC
cdr3_aa: CASSLSEGGNEQFF

v_call: TRBV4-3
j_call: TRBJ2-3
d_call: TRBD2
clone_size: many
cdr3_nt: TGCGCCAGCAGCCAAGGCAGTAGCGGGAGGGGGACCGATACGCAGTATTTT
cdr3_aa: CASSQGSSGRGTDTQYF

v_call: TRBV6-5
j_call: TRBJ2-3
d_call: .
clone_size: few
cdr3_nt: TGTGCCAGCCGCGGTGGGCATTCGCAGTATTTT
cdr3_aa: CASRGGHSQYF

v_call: TRBV30
j_call: TRBJ2-1
d_call: .
clone_size: many
cdr3_nt: TGTGCCTGGGTGGGGGCCCCAGCGGGACCCTACAATGAGCAGTTCTTC
cdr3_aa: CAWVGAPAGPYNEQFF

v_call: TRBV9
j_call: TRBJ2-3
d_call: TRBD2
clone_size: many
cdr3_nt: TGTGCCAGCAGCCGAGGACTAGCGGGATTCAGCACAGATACGCAGTATTTT
cdr3_aa: CASSRGLAGFSTDTQYF